This record concerns one TCR beta chain sequence. Its target is not known. Clones were read by immunoSEQ multiplex PCR, and TCRdb kept only the in-frame ones, dropping some. In the table there are about 97,000 clones, roughly 74% of which are singletons. The V gene end was trimmed by 1 base and the J gene end by 4 bases; junction bases not matched to a gene: 7. There are 16 residues in the CDR3. CDR1 and CDR2 from the germline V gene are MDHEN and SYDVKM. This entry comes from a study of radiotherapy plus CTLA-4 blockade in lung cancer. Study overall: Disease control was seen in approximately 29% of patients, objective responses in more than 15%. Study results and caveats: After radiotherapy and ipilimumab, tumor-derived clones expanded in peripheral blood. Early blood T cell clone changes and increased post-radiation serum interferon-beta were reportedly the strongest response predictors.

Treatment of patients with chemo-refractory metastatic non-small-cell lung cancer consisted of focal radiation plus CTLA-4 blockade with ipilimumab. Sequencing was performed on peripheral blood, taken from a patient treated with radiotherapy plus ipilimumab. This clonotype was sampled from a human donor with non-small cell lung cancer who had a partial response to radiotherapy plus ipilimumab. Some clones in this sample may be carry-over from other donors' samples. The chain links TRBV28 to TRBJ1-2, with TRBD1 identical over 9 bases. CDR3 nucleotides: TGTGCCAGCAGTTTATATGACAGGGGGGATCCCTATGGCTACACCTTC. Protein product: CASSLYDRGDPYGYTF.